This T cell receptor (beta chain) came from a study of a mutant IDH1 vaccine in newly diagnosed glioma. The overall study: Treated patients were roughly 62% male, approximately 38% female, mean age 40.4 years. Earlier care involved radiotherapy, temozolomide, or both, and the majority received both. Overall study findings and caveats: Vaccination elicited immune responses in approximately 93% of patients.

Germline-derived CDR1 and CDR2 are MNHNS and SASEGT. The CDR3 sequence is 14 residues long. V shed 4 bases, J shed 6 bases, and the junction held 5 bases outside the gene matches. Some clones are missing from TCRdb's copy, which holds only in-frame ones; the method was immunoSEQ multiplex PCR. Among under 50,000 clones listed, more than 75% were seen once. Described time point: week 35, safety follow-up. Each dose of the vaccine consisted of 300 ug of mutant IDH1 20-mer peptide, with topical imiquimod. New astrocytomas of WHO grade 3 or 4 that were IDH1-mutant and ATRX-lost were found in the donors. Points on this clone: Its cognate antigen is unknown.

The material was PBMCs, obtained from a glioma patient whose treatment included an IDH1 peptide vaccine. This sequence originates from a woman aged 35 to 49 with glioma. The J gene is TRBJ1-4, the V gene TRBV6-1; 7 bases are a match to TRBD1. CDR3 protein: CASSVAGTDEKLFF. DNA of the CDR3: TGTGCCAGCAGTGTGGCAGGGACAGATGAAAAACTGTTTTTT.